This TCR beta chain was sequenced in a study of blood T cell repertoires in COVID-19. Turning to the study itself: The study drew acute and convalescent COVID-19 samples from the United States, Italy and Spain. PBMCs, B-cell-depleted T cells, or T cells provided the cDNA or gDNA that made up the material.

This CDR3 spans 14 amino acids. Trimming cost V 8 bases and J 10 bases, with 20 bases left between them. Germline V gives CDR1 LGHDT, CDR2 YNNKEL (reference sequence). In the original analysis: How many nucleated cells were present was estimated from reference gene primer amplification. Method: immunoSEQ multiplex PCR; TCRdb's copy keeps in-frame clones and lacks some. V, J and clone size are those of that table, while D and trimming were read from the DNA. The table records 35,000 to 40,000 clones, more than 65% of them present only once. The J gene is TRBJ1-4, the V gene TRBV3-1 (or the pseudogene TRBV3-2); D remains unclear. The receptor was isolated from a man older than 75 with active or convalescent COVID-19. The sample consisted of peripheral blood. The CDR3 nucleotides read TGTGCCAGCTCCCCCCGGGGAGTAAACGCAAAACTGTTTTTT. Translation: CASSPRGVNAKLFF.